Reported below is one T cell receptor (beta chain). The use of previously described methods and listed TCR primers produced the bulk TCR libraries. TCRdb called the PCR reads again in MiXCR, with one record for every CDR3 protein. This repertoire shows around 460,000 distinct CDR3 sequences, 25% found once; its top ten account for roughly 0.77%. This sample was taken from a study of molecular identifiers for immune sequencing clone quantification. With 10%, 30% or 50% of RNA, about 20,000 to 1,100,000 naive CD8 T cells were sequenced. Sequenced input: naive CD8+ T cells from blood, with Jurkat cell RNA spiked in. The subset is: FACS-sorted CD8+CD4-CCR7+CD45RA+ naive T cells. This TCR was sampled from a human donor in good health. Some libraries in this study had Jurkat cell RNA spiked in.

DNA for the CDR3: TGCGCCAGCAGCTTTACAGATCACCACGAGCAGTACTTC. It encodes CASSFTDHHEQYF. J is TRBJ2-7 and V is TRBV5-1; D is unresolved. The CDR3 has 13 amino acids. Trimming took off 2 bases at V and 5 bases at J, with 11 bases between the two ends. Germline assignment: CDR1 SGHRS and CDR2 YFSETQ.